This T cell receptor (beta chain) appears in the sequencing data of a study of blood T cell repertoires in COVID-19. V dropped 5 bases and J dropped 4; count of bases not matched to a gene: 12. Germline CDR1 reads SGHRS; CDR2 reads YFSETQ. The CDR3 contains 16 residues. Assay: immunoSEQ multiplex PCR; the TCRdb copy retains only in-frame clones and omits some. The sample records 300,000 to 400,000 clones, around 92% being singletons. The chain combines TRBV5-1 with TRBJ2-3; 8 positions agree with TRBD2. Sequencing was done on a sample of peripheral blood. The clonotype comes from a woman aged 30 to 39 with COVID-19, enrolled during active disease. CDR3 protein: CASRLGSAGVADTQYF. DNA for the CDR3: TGCGCCAGCAGACTGGGGTCAGCGGGGGTGGCAGATACGCAGTATTTT. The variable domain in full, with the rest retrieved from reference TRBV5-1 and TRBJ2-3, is KAGVTQTPRYLIKTRGQQVTLSCSPISGHRSVSWYQQTPGQGLQFLFEYFSETQRNKGNFPGRFSGRQFSNSRSEMNVSTLELGDSALYLCASRLGSAGVADTQYFGPGTRLTVL.